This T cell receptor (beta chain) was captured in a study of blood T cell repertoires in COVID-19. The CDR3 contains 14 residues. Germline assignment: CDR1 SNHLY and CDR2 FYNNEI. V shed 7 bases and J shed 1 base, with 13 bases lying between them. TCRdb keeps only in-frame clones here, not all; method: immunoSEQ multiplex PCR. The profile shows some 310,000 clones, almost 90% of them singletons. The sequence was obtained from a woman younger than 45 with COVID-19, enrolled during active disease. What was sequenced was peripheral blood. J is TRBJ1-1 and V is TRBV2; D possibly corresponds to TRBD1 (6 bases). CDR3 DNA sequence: TGTGCCAGCACCCCCCAGGGGACGAACACTGAAGCTTTCTTT. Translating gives CASTPQGTNTEAFF.